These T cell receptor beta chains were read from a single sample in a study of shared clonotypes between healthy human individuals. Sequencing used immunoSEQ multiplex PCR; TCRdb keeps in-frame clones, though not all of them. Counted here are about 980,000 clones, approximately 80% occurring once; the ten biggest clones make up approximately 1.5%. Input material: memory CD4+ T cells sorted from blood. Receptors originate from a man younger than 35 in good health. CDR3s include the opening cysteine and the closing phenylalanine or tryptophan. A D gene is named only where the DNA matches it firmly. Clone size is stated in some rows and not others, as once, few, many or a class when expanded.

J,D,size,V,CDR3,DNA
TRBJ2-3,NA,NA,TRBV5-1,CASSFPLASKDTQYF,TGCGCCAGCAGCTTCCCTCTAGCATCCAAGGATACGCAGTATTTT
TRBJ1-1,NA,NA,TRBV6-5,CASSPGPGGVAFF,TGTGCCAGCAGCCCGGGACCGGGCGGGGTAGCTTTCTTT
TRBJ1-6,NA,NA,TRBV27,CASSFLGRDNSPLHF,TGTGCCAGCAGTTTTCTCGGCAGGGATAATTCACCCCTCCACTTT
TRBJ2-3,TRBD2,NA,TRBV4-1,CASSQSSGGPILYF,TGCGCCAGCAGCCAGTCTAGCGGGGGGCCGATTCTGTATTTT
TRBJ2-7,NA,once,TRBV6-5,CASSYSRGPYEQYF,TGTGCCAGCAGTTACTCGAGGGGCCCCTACGAGCAGTACTTC
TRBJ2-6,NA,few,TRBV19,CASSPTPGANVLTF,TGTGCCAGTAGTCCCACGCCTGGGGCCAACGTCCTGACTTTC
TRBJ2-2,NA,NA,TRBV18,CASSPQQGAGELFF,TGTGCCAGCTCACCACAGCAGGGTGCCGGGGAGCTGTTTTTT
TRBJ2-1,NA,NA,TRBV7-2,CASSSPEVVNEQFF,TGTGCCAGCAGCTCGCCGGAGGTCGTCAATGAGCAATTCTTC
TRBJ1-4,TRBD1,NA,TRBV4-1,CASSQGWDRGWISEKLFF,TGCGCCAGCAGCCAGGGTTGGGACAGGGGGTGGATAAGTGAAAAACTGTTTTTT
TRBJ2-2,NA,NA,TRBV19,CASSMSGKNTGELFF,TGTGCCAGTAGTATGTCAGGGAAGAACACCGGGGAGCTGTTTTTT
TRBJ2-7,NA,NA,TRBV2,CASTLGGLTNEQYF,TGTGCCAGCACGCTAGGGGGACTGACTAACGAGCAGTACTTC
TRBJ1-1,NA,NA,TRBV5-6,CASSLEQRFTEAFF,TGTGCCAGCAGCTTGGAACAGCGATTCACTGAAGCTTTCTTT
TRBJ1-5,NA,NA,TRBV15,CATSRGDSNQPQHF,TGTGCCACCAGCAGAGGAGACAGTAATCAGCCCCAGCATTTT
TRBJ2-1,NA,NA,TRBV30,CAWSVRAEGGQFF,TGTGCCTGGAGTGTAAGAGCGGAGGGGGGGCAGTTCTTC
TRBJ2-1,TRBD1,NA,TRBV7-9,CASSRKGQGVLYNEQFF,TGTGCCAGCAGCCGGAAAGGGCAGGGGGTCCTCTACAATGAGCAGTTCTTC
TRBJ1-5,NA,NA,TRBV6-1,CATKGGQWVPQHF,TGTGCCACAAAAGGAGGACAGTGGGTGCCCCAGCATTTT
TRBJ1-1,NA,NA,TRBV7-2,CASTLQAGGTEAFF,TGTGCCAGCACCTTACAGGCGGGGGGCACTGAAGCTTTCTTT
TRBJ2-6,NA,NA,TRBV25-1,CASSEYGRVGSGANVLTF,TGTGCCAGCAGTGAATATGGCAGGGTAGGCTCTGGGGCCAACGTCCTGACTTTC
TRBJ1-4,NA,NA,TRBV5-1,CASSAPTIGGKLFF,TGCGCCAGCAGCGCACCCACCATCGGGGGAAAACTGTTTTTT
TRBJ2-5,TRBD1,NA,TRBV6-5,CASRPLTGDQETQYF,TGTGCCAGCAGACCATTGACAGGGGACCAAGAGACCCAGTACTTC
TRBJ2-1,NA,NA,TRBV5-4,CASSRQVEQFF,TGTGCCAGCAGCCGCCAGGTTGAGCAGTTCTTC
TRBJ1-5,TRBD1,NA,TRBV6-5,CASSRGQSSNQPQHF,TGTGCCAGCAGTCGGGGACAGAGTAGCAATCAGCCCCAGCATTTT
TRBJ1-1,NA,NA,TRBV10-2,CASSEQTGLVNTEAFF,TGCGCCAGCAGTGAGCAAACAGGGTTAGTGAACACTGAAGCTTTCTTT
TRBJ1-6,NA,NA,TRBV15,CATSRQGPGSPLHF,TGTGCCACCAGCAGACAGGGGCCAGGGTCACCCCTCCACTTT
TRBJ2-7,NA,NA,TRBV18,CASSPDGEQYF,TGTGCCAGCTCTCCGGACGGCGAGCAGTACTTC
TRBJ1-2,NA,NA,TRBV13,CASSKITGYDIAYGYTF,TGTGCCAGCAGCAAGATTACCGGGTATGATATTGCCTATGGCTACACCTTC
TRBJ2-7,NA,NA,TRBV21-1,CASIRFGTGSEQYF,NA
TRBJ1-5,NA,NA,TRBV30,CAWSVNSNQPQHF,TGTGCCTGGAGTGTTAATAGCAATCAGCCCCAGCATTTT
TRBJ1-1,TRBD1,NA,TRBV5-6,CASSLGQGVMNTEAFF,TGTGCCAGCAGCTTGGGACAGGGGGTCATGAACACTGAAGCTTTCTTT
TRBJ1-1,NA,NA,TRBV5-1,CASSSYTGNTEAFF,TGCGCCAGCAGCTCATATACAGGGAACACTGAAGCTTTCTTT
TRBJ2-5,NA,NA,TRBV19,CASSARTFETQYF,TGTGCCAGTAGTGCGAGGACATTTGAGACCCAGTACTTC
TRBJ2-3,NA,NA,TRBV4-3,CASSQDFGPGRSDTQYF,TGCGCCAGCAGCCAAGATTTCGGACCCGGACGATCAGATACGCAGTATTTT
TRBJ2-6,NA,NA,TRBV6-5,CASSYSGFAGANVLTF,TGTGCCAGCAGTTACTCAGGCTTCGCTGGGGCCAACGTCCTGACTTTC
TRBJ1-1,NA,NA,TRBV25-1,CASSAPLNTEAFF,TGTGCCAGCAGTGCCCCATTGAACACTGAAGCTTTCTTT
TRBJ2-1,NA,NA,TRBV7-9,CASSFDFWNEQFF,TGTGCCAGCAGCTTTGACTTTTGGAATGAGCAGTTCTTC
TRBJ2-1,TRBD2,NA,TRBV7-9,CASSLVRTSGDEQFF,TGTGCCAGCAGCTTAGTGAGGACTAGCGGGGATGAGCAGTTCTTC
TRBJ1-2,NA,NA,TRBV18,CASSPLTEGSHGYTF,TGTGCCAGCTCACCACTCACCGAGGGGTCCCATGGCTACACCTTC
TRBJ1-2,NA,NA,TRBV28,CASSLTVRGNYGYTF,TGTGCCAGCAGCTTAACAGTAAGGGGGAACTATGGCTACACCTTC
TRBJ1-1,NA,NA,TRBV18,CASTSLGTEAFF,TGTGCCAGCACGTCGCTTGGCACTGAAGCTTTCTTT
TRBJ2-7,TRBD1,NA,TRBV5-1,CASGWTGSHEQYF,TGCGCCAGCGGCTGGACAGGGTCGCACGAGCAGTACTTC
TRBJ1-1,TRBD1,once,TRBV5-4,CASSLVTGTRRTEAFF,TGTGCCAGCAGCTTGGTGACAGGGACAAGGAGGACTGAAGCTTTCTTT
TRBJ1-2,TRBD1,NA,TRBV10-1,CASSPGQLSYGYTF,TGCGCCAGCAGCCCGGGACAGCTGTCCTATGGCTACACCTTC
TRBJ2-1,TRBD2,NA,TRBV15,CATSTRLAGVGGLYNEQFF,TGTGCCACCAGCACCCGACTAGCGGGAGTGGGGGGGCTATACAATGAGCAGTTCTTC
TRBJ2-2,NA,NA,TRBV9,CASSLRGVSGAGELFF,TGTGCCAGCAGCCTACGCGGGGTTTCGGGCGCCGGGGAGCTGTTTTTT
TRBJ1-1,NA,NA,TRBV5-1,CASSLRNTEAFF,TGCGCCAGCAGCTTGCGGAACACTGAAGCTTTCTTT
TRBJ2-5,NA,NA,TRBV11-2,CASSPGLRVETQYF,TGTGCCAGCAGCCCAGGACTACGGGTAGAGACCCAGTACTTC
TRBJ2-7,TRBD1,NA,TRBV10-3,CAISDRGTQSYEQYF,TGTGCCATCAGTGACAGGGGGACACAGAGCTACGAGCAGTACTTC